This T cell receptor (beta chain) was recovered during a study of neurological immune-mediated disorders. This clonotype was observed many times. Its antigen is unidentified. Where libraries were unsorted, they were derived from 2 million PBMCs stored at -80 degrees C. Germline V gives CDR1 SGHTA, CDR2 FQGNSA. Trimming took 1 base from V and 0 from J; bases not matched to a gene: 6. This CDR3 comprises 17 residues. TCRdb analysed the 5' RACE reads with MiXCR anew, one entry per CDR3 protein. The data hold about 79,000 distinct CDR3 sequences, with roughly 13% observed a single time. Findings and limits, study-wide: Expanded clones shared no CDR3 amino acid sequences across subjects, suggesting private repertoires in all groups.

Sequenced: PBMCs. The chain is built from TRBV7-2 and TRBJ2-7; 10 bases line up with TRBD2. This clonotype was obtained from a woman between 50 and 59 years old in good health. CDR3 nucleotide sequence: TGTGCCAGCAGCTTAGTTAGCGGGGGGACTAGCTCCTACGAGCAGTACTTC. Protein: CASSLVSGGTSSYEQYF.